This TCR beta chain was profiled in a study of T-cell reconstitution after alpha-beta-depleted transplantation in children. Overall study results and limits: Approximately two months post-transplant, alpha-beta T cells reportedly originated from several hundred expanded graft clones. Among T cells one year after transplant, newly produced cells accounted for most counts and diversity. Surviving recipient T cells and thymic progenitors accounted for the high day-60 TCRbeta diversity observed in some patients.

This clonotype was counted at least ten times. Its antigen is unidentified. In germline, CDR1 is DFQATT, CDR2 SNEGSKA (reference sequence). Trimming cost V 0 bases and J 4 bases; bases outside gene matches: 11. The CDR3 contains 16 residues. Researchers prepared the TCRbeta library using unique molecular identifiers, the study reports. TCRdb re-called the PCR reads with MiXCR, one entry per CDR3 protein. The sample contains about 460,000 distinct CDR3 sequences, about 10% of which appear only once. This clonotype originated in a child aged 2 to 10 with inherited bone marrow failure, due to receive a stem cell transplant. The rearrangement links TRBV20-1 to TRBJ1-2; TRBD1 aligns across 7 bases. Here the sequenced sample was PBMCs, taken before TCRalphabeta/CD19-depleted stem cell transplant. The CDR3 region has the DNA TGCAGTGCTAGAGATGGCAGGGGGGTCGGCAGCTATGGCTACACCTTC. This codes for CSARDGRGVGSYGYTF.